The rows below give T cell receptor beta chains drawn from one sample of a study of blood T cell repertoires in COVID-19. Using immunoSEQ multiplex PCR, the repertoire was profiled, and TCRdb retains in-frame clones only, with some absent. This repertoire shows 55,000 to 65,000 clones, approximately 80% found once; its top ten account for about 25%. The specimen sequenced was peripheral blood. Source of these receptors: a human donor in a cohort sampled during active COVID-19. Each CDR3 is given with its conserved first and last residue. D genes are given only for firm matches. Size is stated for part of the rows, as once, few or many counts, or as a class when the clone is expanded.

v_gene	len	j_gene	d_gene	abundance	CDR3nt	CDR3aa
TRBV9	16	TRBJ2-2	TRBD2	.	TGTGCCAGCAGTTCTACTAGCGTATGGCGCACCGGGGAGCTGTTTTTT	CASSSTSVWRTGELFF
TRBV7-6	16	TRBJ2-2	.	.	TGTGCCAGCAGCTTTAGCTTGGGTCTTAACACCGGGGAGCTGTTTTTT	CASSFSLGLNTGELFF
TRBV6-5	13	TRBJ1-2	.	.	TGTGCCAGCAGTTCGGTCCCCATCTATGGCTACACCTTC	CASSSVPIYGYTF
TRBV5-1	15	TRBJ1-1	.	.	TGCGCCAGCAGCTTGGGGGCAGGGGTGGGCACTGAAGCTTTCTTT	CASSLGAGVGTEAFF
TRBV5-6	17	TRBJ1-1	.	once	TGTGCCAGCAGCTTAAGACTATCAATAAGTGGGAGCACTGAAGCTTTCTTT	CASSLRLSISGSTEAFF
TRBV5-8	17	TRBJ2-3	.	.	TGTGCCAGCAGCTTGGGTGTGGGCAAAAATCAGGCAGATACGCAGTATTTT	CASSLGVGKNQADTQYF
TRBV14	14	TRBJ1-1	.	.	TGTGCCAGCAGCCAAGGGACAGTAGCTTCTGAAGCTTTCTTT	CASSQGTVASEAFF
TRBV13	15	TRBJ2-1	TRBD2	.	TGTGCCAGCAGCTCGGCGGGGGGGCCTATGAATGAGCAGTTCTTC	CASSSAGGPMNEQFF
TRBV11-3	19	TRBJ2-3	TRBD2	.	TGTGCCAGCAGCTCTCCCCTCCCCGGGACTAGCGTTTACACAGATACGCAGTATTTT	CASSSPLPGTSVYTDTQYF
TRBV9	16	TRBJ2-7	TRBD2	.	TGTGCCAGCAGCGTAGACGGTGGGAGCGGGGCCTACGAGCAGTACTTC	CASSVDGGSGAYEQYF
TRBV7-3	14	TRBJ2-1	.	.	TGTGCCAGCAGCCCGGGGGGCGGTTACAATGAGCAGTTCTTC	CASSPGGGYNEQFF
TRBV7-7	15	TRBJ2-5	.	.	TGTGCTAGCAGCTTAGGAGGGATAGGAGCCGAGACCCAGTACTTC	CASSLGGIGAETQYF
TRBV29-1	14	TRBJ2-3	TRBD2	few	TGCAGCGTTTCCCTAGCGGGAGGGTACGGGACGCAGTATTTT	CSVSLAGGYGTQYF
TRBV7-9	15	TRBJ1-1	.	once	TGTGCCAGCAGCTTAGCCGACACCCTGAACACTGAAGCTTTCTTT	CASSLADTLNTEAFF
TRBV5-1	17	TRBJ1-6	TRBD1	few	TGCGCCAGCAGCTTGAATCTTGTCGGACAGGGCTATTCACCCCTCCACTTT	CASSLNLVGQGYSPLHF
TRBV2	13	TRBJ1-1	.	.	TGTGCCAGCAGTGTACTGCTGAGCGGTGAAGCTTTCTTT	CASSVLLSGEAFF
TRBV3-1/TRBV3-2	16	TRBJ1-2	TRBD1	.	TGTGCCAGCAGCCGAATCATAGGACAGGGTAACTATGGCTACACCTTC	CASSRIIGQGNYGYTF
TRBV18	16	TRBJ2-1	TRBD2	.	TGTGCCAGCTCACCACGGAGCGGGAGGGTTTACAATGAGCAGTTCTTC	CASSPRSGRVYNEQFF
TRBV7-8	14	TRBJ1-2	.	.	TGTGCCAGCAGCACTCTACAGGGTAGTCGAGGCTACACCTTC	CASSTLQGSRGYTF
TRBV14	13	TRBJ1-5	.	.	TGTGCCAGCAGCTACGGGAGGAATCAGCCCCAGCATTTT	CASSYGRNQPQHF
TRBV7-2	15	TRBJ2-7	TRBD2	.	TGTGCCAGCAGCCTCGGGACTAGCGGTACCTACGAGCAGTACTTC	CASSLGTSGTYEQYF
TRBV2	13	TRBJ2-1	TRBD2	.	TGTGCCAGCGCGGGAGGGCCCTACAATGAGCAGTTCTTC	CASAGGPYNEQFF
TRBV11-2	13	TRBJ1-6	.	.	TGTGCCAGCAGCCCGGGATTTAATTCACCCCTCCACTTT	CASSPGFNSPLHF
TRBV6-4	15	TRBJ2-3	TRBD2	.	TGTGCCAGCGGGACTAGCGGGTTAGGCACAGATACGCAGTATTTT	CASGTSGLGTDTQYF
TRBV9	15	TRBJ2-7	TRBD2	.	TGTGCCAGCAGCGTAGAGGTCGGGGGGGGTTACGAGCAGTACTTC	CASSVEVGGGYEQYF
TRBV28	14	TRBJ2-3	TRBD1	.	TGTGCCAGCAGTACAGGGGGAAGCACAGATACGCAGTATTTT	CASSTGGSTDTQYF
TRBV4-3	14	TRBJ1-2	.	.	TGCGCCAGCAGCTCCCGACAGGCGACCTATGGCTACACCTTC	CASSSRQATYGYTF
TRBV5-6	13	TRBJ2-7	.	.	TGTGCCAGCAGCCGACGGGGGGCGGGTGAGCAGTACTTC	CASSRRGAGEQYF
TRBV7-9	14	TRBJ2-7	TRBD1	.	TGTGCCAGCAGCTTCGGACAGGCAGAGGGCGAGCAGTACTTC	CASSFGQAEGEQYF
TRBV5-1	15	TRBJ2-7	TRBD2	.	TGCGCCAGCAGCTTGGGGCTAGCGGGGAACTACGAGCAGTACTTC	CASSLGLAGNYEQYF
TRBV11-3	13	TRBJ1-2	.	few	TGTGCCAGCAGCTTAGATCAGGGGCTTGGCTACACCTTC	CASSLDQGLGYTF
TRBV10-2	15	TRBJ1-5	.	.	TGCGCCAGCAGTGAGAGGGGGACGGGCCGGGGGCCCCAGCATTTT	CASSERGTGRGPQHF
TRBV5-6	16	TRBJ1-2	.	few	TGTGCCAGCAGCGGGCGACCCTTTTTTGGCGACTATGGCTACACCTTC	CASSGRPFFGDYGYTF
TRBV3-1/TRBV3-2	14	TRBJ2-1	.	many	TGTGCCAGCAGCCAAGGGGCCCTCCAGAGTGAGCAGTTCTTC	CASSQGALQSEQFF
TRBV5-4	16	TRBJ2-1	TRBD1	.	TGTGCCAGCAGCCCCCGGGCAGGGGGCTCCTACAATGAGCAGTTCTTC	CASSPRAGGSYNEQFF
TRBV14	15	TRBJ1-2	.	.	TGTGCCAGCAGCCAAGAGGCGGGAGCCACCCTAGGCTACACCTTC	CASSQEAGATLGYTF
TRBV4-2	15	TRBJ1-2	.	.	TGTGCCAGCAGCCAAGAATTTCTGGGCGATTATGGCTACACCTTC	CASSQEFLGDYGYTF
TRBV7-2	18	TRBJ2-2	.	.	TGTGCCAGCAGCGTACTACAGGGGGGGCGTTGGTCCCGTGGGGAGCTGTTTTTT	CASSVLQGGRWSRGELFF
TRBV28	17	TRBJ1-5	.	.	TGTGCCAGCAGTTTGCTTAGGGCAGGGAATAGCAATCAGCCCCAGCATTTT	CASSLLRAGNSNQPQHF
TRBV3-1/TRBV3-2	15	TRBJ1-1	.	.	TGTGCCAGCAGCCCGCGGGGCAGCCCGAACACTGAAGCTTTCTTT	CASSPRGSPNTEAFF
TRBV7-2	14	TRBJ1-1	TRBD1	.	TGTGCCAGCAGCCCGCGGGACAGAAACACTGAAGCTTTCTTT	CASSPRDRNTEAFF
TRBV4-1	14	TRBJ2-7	.	.	TGCGCCAGCAGCCAGGGACACGGACCCTACGAGCAGTACTTC	CASSQGHGPYEQYF
TRBV7-9	14	TRBJ2-2	TRBD1	.	TGTGCCAGCAGTCGGGACAGGATCTCCGGGGAGCTGTTTTTT	CASSRDRISGELFF